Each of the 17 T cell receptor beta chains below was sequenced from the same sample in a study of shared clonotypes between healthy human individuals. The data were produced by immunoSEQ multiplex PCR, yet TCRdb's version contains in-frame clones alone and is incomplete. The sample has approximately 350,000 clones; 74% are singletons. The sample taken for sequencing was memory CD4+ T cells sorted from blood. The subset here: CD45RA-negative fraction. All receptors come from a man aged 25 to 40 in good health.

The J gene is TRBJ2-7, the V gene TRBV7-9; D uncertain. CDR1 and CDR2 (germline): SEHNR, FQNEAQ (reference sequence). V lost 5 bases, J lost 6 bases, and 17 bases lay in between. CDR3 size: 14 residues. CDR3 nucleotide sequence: TGTGCCAGCAGCATAGGACGGAACCCTCTCGAGCAGTACTTC. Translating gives CASSIGRNPLEQYF.

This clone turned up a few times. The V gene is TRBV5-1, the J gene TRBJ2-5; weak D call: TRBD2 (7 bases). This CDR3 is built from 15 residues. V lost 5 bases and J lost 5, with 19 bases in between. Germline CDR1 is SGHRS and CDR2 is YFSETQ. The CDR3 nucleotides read TGCGCCAGCAGGAGGTGGGGAGGGGGTGAGGAGACCCAGTACTTC. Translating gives CASRRWGGGEETQYF.

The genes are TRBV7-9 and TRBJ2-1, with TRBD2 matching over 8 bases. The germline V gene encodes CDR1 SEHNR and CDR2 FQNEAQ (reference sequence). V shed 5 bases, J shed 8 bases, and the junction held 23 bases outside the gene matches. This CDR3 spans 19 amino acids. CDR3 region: CASSTGIAKGKRESDEQFF. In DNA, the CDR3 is TGTGCCAGCAGCACAGGGATCGCAAAAGGCAAGCGGGAGTCTGATGAGCAGTTCTTC. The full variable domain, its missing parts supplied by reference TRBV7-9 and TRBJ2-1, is DTGVSQNPRHKITKRGQNVTFRCDPISEHNRLYWYRQTLGQGPEFLTYFQNEAQLEKSRLLSDRFSAERPKGSFSTLEIQRTEQGDSAMYLCASSTGIAKGKRESDEQFFGPGTRLTVL.

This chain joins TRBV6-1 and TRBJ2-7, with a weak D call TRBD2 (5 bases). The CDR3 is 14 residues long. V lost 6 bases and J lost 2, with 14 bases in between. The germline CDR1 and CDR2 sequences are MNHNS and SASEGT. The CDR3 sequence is CASRENDGTYEQYF. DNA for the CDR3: TGTGCCAGCAGAGAGAACGACGGGACCTACGAGCAGTACTTC.

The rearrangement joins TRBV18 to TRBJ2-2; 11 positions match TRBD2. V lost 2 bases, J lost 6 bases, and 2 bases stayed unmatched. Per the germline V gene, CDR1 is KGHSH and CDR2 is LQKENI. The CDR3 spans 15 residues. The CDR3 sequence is CASSPTSGSAGELFF. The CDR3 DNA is TGTGCCAGCTCACCAACTAGCGGGAGTGCCGGGGAGCTGTTTTTT.

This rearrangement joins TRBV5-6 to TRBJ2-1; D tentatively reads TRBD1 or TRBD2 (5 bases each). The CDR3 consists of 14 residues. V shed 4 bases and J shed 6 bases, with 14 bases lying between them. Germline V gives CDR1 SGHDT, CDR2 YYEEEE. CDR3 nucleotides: TGTGCCAGCAGCCTATTGGGGGTCGTCAATGAGCAGTTCTTC. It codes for CASSLLGVVNEQFF.

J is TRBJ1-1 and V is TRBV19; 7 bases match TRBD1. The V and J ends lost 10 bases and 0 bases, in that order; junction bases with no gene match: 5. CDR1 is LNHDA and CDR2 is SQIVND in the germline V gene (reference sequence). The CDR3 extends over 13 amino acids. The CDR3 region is CATRDSVNTEAFF. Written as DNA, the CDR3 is TGTGCCACCCGGGACAGCGTGAACACTGAAGCTTTCTTT.

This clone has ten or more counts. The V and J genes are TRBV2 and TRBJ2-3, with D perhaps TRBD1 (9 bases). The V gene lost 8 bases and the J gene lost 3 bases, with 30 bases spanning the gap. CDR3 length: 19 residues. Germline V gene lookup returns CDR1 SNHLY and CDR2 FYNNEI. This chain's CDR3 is CASDGPGGTGTRVTDTQYF. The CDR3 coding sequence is TGTGCCAGCGACGGGCCCGGGGGGACAGGGACTAGAGTGACAGATACGCAGTATTTT.

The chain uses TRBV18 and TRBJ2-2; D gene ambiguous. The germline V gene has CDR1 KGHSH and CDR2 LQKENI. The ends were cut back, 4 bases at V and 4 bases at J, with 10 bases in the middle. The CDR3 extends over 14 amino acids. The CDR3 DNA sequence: TGTGCCAGCTCACGGAAGGAAGCCACCGGGGAGCTGTTTTTT. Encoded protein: CASSRKEATGELFF. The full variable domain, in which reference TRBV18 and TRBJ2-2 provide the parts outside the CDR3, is NAGVMQNPRHLVRRRGQEARLRCSPMKGHSHVYWYRQLPEEGLKFMVYLQKENIIDESGMPKERFSAEFPKEGPSILRIQQVVRGDSAAYFCASSRKEATGELFFGEGSRLTVL.

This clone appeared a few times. The CDR3 bases are TGTGCCAGCAGCGGAGCGGGAGGGCCTTACAATGAGCAGTTCTTC. As protein: CASSGAGGPYNEQFF. The gene calls are TRBV2 and TRBJ2-1; 10 nucleotides align to TRBD2. The CDR3 has 15 amino acids. CDR1 is SNHLY and CDR2 is FYNNEI in the germline V gene. With V trimmed by 6 bases and J by 4 bases, 6 bases remained unmatched.

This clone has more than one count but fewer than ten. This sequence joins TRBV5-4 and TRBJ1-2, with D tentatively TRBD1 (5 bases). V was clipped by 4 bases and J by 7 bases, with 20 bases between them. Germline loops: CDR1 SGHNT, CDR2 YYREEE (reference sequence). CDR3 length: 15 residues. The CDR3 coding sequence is TGTGCCAGCAGCAGGAGATTTGACAGCGTCGTTGGCTACACCTTC. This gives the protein CASSRRFDSVVGYTF.

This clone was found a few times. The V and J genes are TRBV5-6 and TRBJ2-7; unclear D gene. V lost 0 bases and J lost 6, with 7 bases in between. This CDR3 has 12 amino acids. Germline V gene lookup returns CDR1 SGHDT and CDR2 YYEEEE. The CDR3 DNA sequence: TGTGCCAGCAGCTTGGGGTCCGGCGAGCAGTACTTC. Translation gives CASSLGSGEQYF.

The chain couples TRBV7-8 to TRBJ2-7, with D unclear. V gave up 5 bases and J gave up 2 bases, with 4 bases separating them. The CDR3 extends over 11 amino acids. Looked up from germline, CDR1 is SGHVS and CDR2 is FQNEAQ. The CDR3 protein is CASSPAYEQYF. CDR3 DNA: TGTGCCAGCAGCCCAGCCTACGAGCAGTACTTC.

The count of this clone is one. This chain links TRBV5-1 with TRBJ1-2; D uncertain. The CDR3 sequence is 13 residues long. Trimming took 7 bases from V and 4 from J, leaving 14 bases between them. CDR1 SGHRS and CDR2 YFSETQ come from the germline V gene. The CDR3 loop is CASAPEMSYGYTF. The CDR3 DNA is TGCGCCAGCGCCCCGGAAATGTCCTATGGCTACACCTTC.

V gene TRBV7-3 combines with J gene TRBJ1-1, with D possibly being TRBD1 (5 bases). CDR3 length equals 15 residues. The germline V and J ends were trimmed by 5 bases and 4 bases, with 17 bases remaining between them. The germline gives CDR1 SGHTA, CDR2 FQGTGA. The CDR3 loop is CASSPDGGLGTEAFF. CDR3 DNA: TGTGCCAGCAGCCCCGATGGGGGGTTGGGCACTGAAGCTTTCTTT. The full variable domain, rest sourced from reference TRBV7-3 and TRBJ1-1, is GAGVSQTPSNKVTEKGKYVELRCDPISGHTALYWYRQSLGQGPEFLIYFQGTGAADDSGLPNDRFFAVRPEGSVSTLKIQRTERGDSAVYLCASSPDGGLGTEAFFGQGTRLTVV.

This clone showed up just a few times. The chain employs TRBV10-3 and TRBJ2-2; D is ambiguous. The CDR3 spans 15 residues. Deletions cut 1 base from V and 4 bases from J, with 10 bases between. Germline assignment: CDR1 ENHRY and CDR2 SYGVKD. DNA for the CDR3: TGTGCCATCAGTGAGTTTGCGTTCGGCACCGGGGAGCTGTTTTTT. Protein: CAISEFAFGTGELFF.

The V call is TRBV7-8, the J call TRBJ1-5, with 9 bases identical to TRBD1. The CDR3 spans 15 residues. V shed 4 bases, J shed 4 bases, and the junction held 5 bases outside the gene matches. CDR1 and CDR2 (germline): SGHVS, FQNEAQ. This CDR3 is CASSWGQGWNQPQHF. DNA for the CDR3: TGTGCCAGCAGCTGGGGACAGGGCTGGAATCAGCCCCAGCATTTT.